One and the same sample provided the 21 T cell receptor beta chains below, sequenced in a study of blood T cell repertoires in COVID-19. TCRdb's table, derived via immunoSEQ multiplex PCR, lists solely in-frame clones and lacks some. This table holds roughly 250,000 clones, approximately 91% found once. Sequencing used PBMCs or T cells enriched from blood (not recorded which). These receptors were obtained from a woman aged 40 to 50 with acute COVID-19.

The chain carries TRBV21-1 and TRBJ2-7; the D call TRBD1 from the table was never checked on the DNA. TRBV21-1 is a documented pseudogene. The CDR3 runs 20 residues. CDR3 in amino acids: CASSKGLFSYKQGICYEQYF. The CDR3 coding sequence is TGTGCCAGCAGCAAAGGCCTCTTTAGCTATAAACAGGGCATCTGCTACGAGCAGTACTTC.

The chain uses TRBV6-5 and TRBJ1-5; D gene ambiguous. The CDR3 runs 13 residues. Germline loops: CDR1 MNHEY, CDR2 SVGAGI. Trimming pared 7 bases from V and 2 bases from J, leaving 9 bases between. In DNA, the CDR3 is TGTGCCAGCAACATGAGGGGCAATCAGCCCCAGCATTTT. Its protein is CASNMRGNQPQHF.

The V call is TRBV20-1, the J call TRBJ2-3; TRBD2 matches at 7 bases. Germline CDR1 reads DFQATT; CDR2 reads SNEGSKA (reference sequence). There are 15 residues in the CDR3. V was pared by 6 bases and J by 4 bases, with 13 bases of the junction left unmatched. CDR3 residues: CSASPAGLYSDTQYF. Here the CDR3 DNA reads TGCAGTGCCAGTCCAGCGGGACTCTATTCAGATACGCAGTATTTT.

The chain carries TRBV28 and TRBJ2-1; the match to TRBD2 covers 10 bases. The germline V gene encodes CDR1 MDHEN and CDR2 SYDVKM. V was clipped by 2 bases and J by 4 bases; unmatched bases: 8. The CDR3 has 17 amino acids. This CDR3 is CASSLVAGGLLYNEQFF. CDR3 nucleotide sequence: TGTGCCAGCAGTTTAGTAGCGGGGGGCCTTCTATACAATGAGCAGTTCTTC.

This chain links TRBV24-1 with TRBJ2-1, with no clear D. The CDR3 covers 13 residues. Per the germline V gene, CDR1 is KGHDR and CDR2 is SFDVKD. V gave up 3 bases and J gave up 8 bases, with 10 bases separating them. In DNA form, the CDR3 reads TGTGCCACCAGTGATGTTGGGCGCTATGAGCAGTTCTTC. It is translated as CATSDVGRYEQFF.

This CDR3 is CSVDRGGKTEAFF. CDR3 nucleotide sequence: TGCAGCGTTGATCGCGGGGGCAAAACTGAAGCTTTCTTT. This sequence joins TRBV29-1 and TRBJ1-1; possible D gene TRBD1, 6 bases. V was trimmed by 3 bases and J by 5 bases, leaving 13 bases between them. The CDR3 sequence is 13 residues long. Per germline, CDR1 SQVTM and CDR2 ANQGSEA. Together with reference TRBV29-1 and TRBJ1-1, the CDR3 gives the full variable domain: SAVISQKPSRDICQRGTSLTIQCQVDSQVTMMFWYRQQPGQSLTLIATANQGSEATYESGFVIDKFPISRPNLTFSTLTVSNMSPEDSSIYLCSVDRGGKTEAFFGQGTRLTVV.

CDR3: CASSLAGGAGEQFF. In DNA, the CDR3 is TGTGCCAGCAGCTTAGCCGGTGGAGCGGGAGAGCAGTTCTTC. The V call is TRBV7-3, the J call TRBJ2-1; 7 positions match TRBD2. The germline V gene has CDR1 SGHTA and CDR2 FQGTGA. J gave up 10 bases and V 2 bases, and 8 bases lay outside the gene matches. The CDR3 sequence is 14 residues long.

The V and J genes are TRBV24-1 and TRBJ1-2; 10 positions agree with TRBD1. Germline CDR1 reads KGHDR; CDR2 reads SFDVKD. V lost 2 bases, J lost 2 bases, and 4 bases stayed unmatched. The CDR3 length is 16 residues. CDR3 nucleotides: TGTGCCACCAGTGATTCAAGGACAGGGGGAAACTATGGCTACACCTTC. Amino acids: CATSDSRTGGNYGYTF.

The chain carries TRBV28 and TRBJ2-1; a possible D gene is TRBD2 (6 bases). Trimming took off 5 bases at V and 4 bases at J, with 18 bases between the two ends. CDR1 and CDR2 (germline): MDHEN, SYDVKM. The CDR3 extends over 16 amino acids. The CDR3 nucleotides read TGTGCCAGCAGTCTCGGTCCGGGACTGAGTTACAATGAGCAGTTCTTC. Residues: CASSLGPGLSYNEQFF.

The gene calls are TRBV7-2 and TRBJ1-1, with D possibly TRBD1 on 6 matching bases. The CDR3 consists of 14 residues. Germline V lookup: CDR1 SGHTA, CDR2 FQGNSA. V was pared by 3 bases and J by 1 base, with 9 bases between. CDR3 in amino acids: CASSFRGGNTEAFF. Here the CDR3 DNA reads TGTGCCAGCAGCTTTAGGGGGGGGAACACTGAAGCTTTCTTT.

The V and J genes are TRBV28 and TRBJ1-4; 7 bases align to TRBD1. CDR1 is MDHEN and CDR2 is SYDVKM in the germline V gene. Unmatched junction bases numbered 4, after V lost 2 bases and J lost 7 bases. The CDR3 is made up of 14 amino acids. In nucleotides, the CDR3 is TGTGCCAGCAGTTTAAGGGGGCTTGGTGAAAAACTGTTTTTT. Its translation is CASSLRGLGEKLFF.

CDR3 nucleotides: TGTGCCAGCAGCTTCGTAGCCGGACAGGGGCTAGAGGATGGCTACACCTTC. Its translation: CASSFVAGQGLEDGYTF. This chain links TRBV7-2 with TRBJ1-2; TRBD1 agrees at 9 bases. Germline V gene lookup returns CDR1 SGHTA and CDR2 FQGNSA. V lost 3 bases and J lost 6; bases outside the gene matches: 14. The CDR3 extends over 17 amino acids.

The chain uses TRBV5-6 and TRBJ1-1; a possible D gene is TRBD1 (5 bases). The CDR3 extends over 14 amino acids. The V end lost 4 bases, the J end lost 3 bases, and 13 bases lay between the germline ends. In germline, CDR1 is SGHDT, CDR2 YYEEEE. The CDR3 DNA is TGTGCCAGCAGCGCGGGACTTGGATACACTGAAGCTTTCTTT. It specifies CASSAGLGYTEAFF.

The V and J genes are TRBV3-1 (or the pseudogene TRBV3-2) and TRBJ2-3; 14 bases line up with TRBD2. The CDR3 covers 17 residues. CDR1 and CDR2 from the germline V gene are LGHDT and YNNKEL (reference sequence). J lost 6 bases, V lost 4 bases, and 9 bases had no gene match. DNA of the CDR3: TGTGCCAGCAGCCCCGGACTAGCGGGGGGAAGGAGGGATACGCAGTATTTT. This sequence encodes CASSPGLAGGRRDTQYF.

This chain joins TRBV2 and TRBJ1-6; D remains unclear. The CDR3 covers 14 residues. V was cut by 6 bases and J by 0 bases, with 6 bases left in between. The V gene's germline CDR1 is SNHLY and CDR2 FYNNEI. The CDR3 spells CASRESSYNSPLHF. The CDR3 bases are TGTGCCAGCAGGGAGAGCTCCTATAATTCACCCCTCCACTTT.

This chain links TRBV18 with TRBJ1-6, with 9 bases fitting TRBD1. Germline CDR1 and CDR2: KGHSH and LQKENI. The CDR3 totals 13 residues. V shed 5 bases, J shed 15 bases, and the junction held 8 bases outside the gene matches. The CDR3 protein is CASSDNRGRILHF. CDR3 in DNA: TGTGCCAGCTCAGATAACAGGGGGCGAATCCTCCACTTT.

The table lists this clone with a count of one. The CDR3 DNA follows: TGTGCCAGCAGCCCTTTTCAGGCGCAGAACACTGAAGCTTTCTTT. Translating it yields CASSPFQAQNTEAFF. The chain uses TRBV14 and TRBJ1-1, with no clear D. The CDR3 sequence is 15 residues long. Germline-derived CDR1 and CDR2 are SGHDN and FVKESK. V was shortened by 4 bases and J by 1 base, with 13 bases between the two germline ends. Combining the CDR3 with reference TRBV14 and TRBJ1-1 gives the whole variable domain EAGVTQFPSHSVIEKGQTVTLRCDPISGHDNLYWYRRVMGKEIKFLLHFVKESKQDESGMPNNRFLAERTGGTYSTLKVQPAELEDSGVYFCASSPFQAQNTEAFFGQGTRLTVV.

This clone occurred a few times. The V and J genes are TRBV7-9 and TRBJ2-2, with a weak D call TRBD1 (6 bases). The V and J ends lost 5 bases and 3 bases respectively, with 13 bases between them. The germline gives CDR1 SEHNR, CDR2 FQNEAQ (reference sequence). The length of the CDR3 is 15 residues. CDR3 protein: CASSPWTVHTGELFF. Here the CDR3 DNA reads TGTGCCAGCAGCCCTTGGACAGTACACACCGGGGAGCTGTTTTTT. Combining the CDR3 with reference TRBV7-9 and TRBJ2-2 gives the whole variable domain DTGVSQNPRHKITKRGQNVTFRCDPISEHNRLYWYRQTLGQGPEFLTYFQNEAQLEKSRLLSDRFSAERPKGSFSTLEIQRTEQGDSAMYLCASSPWTVHTGELFFGEGSRLTVL.

The V call is TRBV10-3, the J call TRBJ1-2; the D gene is possibly TRBD1 (6 bases). Deletions cut 2 bases from V and 8 bases from J, with 12 bases between. Per germline, CDR1 ENHRY and CDR2 SYGVKD. The CDR3 is 13 residues long. The DNA of the CDR3 is TGTGCCATCAGTGAGGGCAGGGGCTTCGGCTACACCTTC. Translating it yields CAISEGRGFGYTF.

The chain uses TRBV13 and TRBJ2-7, with D possibly TRBD2 on 5 matching bases. Germline CDR1 reads PRHDT; CDR2 reads FYEKMQ (reference sequence). The CDR3 extends over 18 amino acids. The V gene lost 1 base and the J gene lost 0 bases, with 19 bases spanning the gap. Here the CDR3 DNA reads TGTGCCAGCAGCTTAGAAAGCCATTCAAGCGGCCTCTCCTACGAGCAGTACTTC. Translating gives CASSLESHSSGLSYEQYF.

The chain couples TRBV5-6 to TRBJ1-2, with TRBD1 matching over 9 bases. V shed 0 bases, J shed 5 bases, and the junction held 2 bases outside the gene matches. Germline-derived CDR1 and CDR2 are SGHDT and YYEEEE. The CDR3 has 14 amino acids. CDR3 amino acids: CASSLDGTGYGYTF. The DNA for the CDR3 is TGTGCCAGCAGCTTGGACGGGACAGGGTATGGCTACACCTTC. Drawing the rest from reference TRBV5-6 and TRBJ1-2, the complete variable domain is DAGVTQSPTHLIKTRGQQVTLRCSPKSGHDTVSWYQQALGQGPQFIFQYYEEEERQRGNFPDRFSGHQFPNYSSELNVNALLLGDSALYLCASSLDGTGYGYTFGSGTRLTVV.